These 19 T cell receptor beta chains share one sample of origin, sequenced in a study of a mutant IDH1 vaccine in newly diagnosed glioma. Profiled with immunoSEQ multiplex PCR; TCRdb holds only in-frame clones, not every one. The table includes 25,000 to 35,000 clones, approximately 84% detected once. Time point denoted: week 23, last vaccination. Every single dose of the vaccine, 300 ug of mutant IDH1 20-mer peptide, came with topical imiquimod. These receptors lack a known antigen. Sequenced material: PBMCs, taken from a glioma patient whose treatment included an IDH1 peptide vaccine. The receptors were sampled from a young woman with glioma.

The rearrangement uses TRBV5-8 and TRBJ1-5, with D unresolved. Trimming pared 7 bases from V and 6 bases from J, leaving 32 bases between. Germline CDR1 and CDR2: SGHTS and YDEGEE. The CDR3 totals 19 residues. CDR3 DNA: TGTGCCAGCTCGCCCCCGGGCGCCTCCGCCGGGATACAACGTCAGCCCCAGCATTTT. It yields the protein CASSPPGASAGIQRQPQHF.

The chain links TRBV10-2 to TRBJ2-7; D is possibly TRBD1 (6 bases). Germline V CDR1 and CDR2: WSHSY, SAAADI. Trimming removed 2 bases at V and 9 bases at J, with 14 bases between. The CDR3 totals 13 residues. This CDR3 reads CASSETGQNRQYF. In DNA form, the CDR3 reads TGCGCCAGCAGTGAGACAGGGCAGAACCGGCAGTACTTC.

The V gene is TRBV7-8, the J gene TRBJ1-1; D gene ambiguous. Per the germline V gene, CDR1 is SGHVS and CDR2 is FQNEAQ. V lost 5 bases to trimming and J lost 7 bases, with 23 bases between them. This CDR3 contains 16 residues. CDR3 in amino acids: CASSLGSLIFFNEAFF. As DNA, the CDR3 is TGTGCCAGCAGCCTAGGATCCTTAATCTTTTTCAATGAAGCTTTCTTT.

This chain links TRBV5-1 with TRBJ1-5; unclear D gene. Trimming took off 7 bases at V and 11 bases at J, with 25 bases between the two ends. The germline V gene encodes CDR1 SGHRS and CDR2 YFSETQ. The CDR3 consists of 15 residues. The CDR3 coding sequence is TGCGCCAGCCGGGAGGGTCCTGACGGAAGAAGGGCCCAGCATTTT. Translated, it gives CASREGPDGRRAQHF.

The rearrangement joins TRBV5-6 to TRBJ2-2; D may be TRBD2 (5 bases). The CDR3 sequence is 14 residues long. Looked up from germline, CDR1 is SGHDT and CDR2 is YYEEEE. V lost 3 bases and J lost 1, with 7 bases in between. CDR3 sequence (DNA): TGTGCCAGCAGCTCGGGATTGAACACCGGGGAGCTGTTTTTT. Translated, it gives CASSSGLNTGELFF.

This chain joins TRBV5-4 and TRBJ2-5, with 8 positions matching TRBD1. The CDR3 loop spans 13 amino acids. V lost 4 bases, J lost 4 bases, and 3 bases stayed unmatched. The germline gives CDR1 SGHNT, CDR2 YYREEE (reference sequence). The CDR3 DNA sequence: TGTGCCAGCAGCCGAGACAGGGGAGAGACCCAGTACTTC. As protein: CASSRDRGETQYF.

The rearrangement joins TRBV10-3 to TRBJ2-5; D is uncertain. The V and J ends lost 5 bases and 4 bases respectively, with 17 bases between them. The CDR3 runs to 15 residues. From germline, CDR1 is ENHRY and CDR2 SYGVKD. The CDR3 sequence: CAISPEVGYSETQYF. CDR3 bases: TGTGCCATCAGTCCTGAGGTTGGGTATTCAGAGACCCAGTACTTC.

This clone was seen just once. The rearrangement links TRBV5-6 to TRBJ2-2; the match to TRBD1 covers 7 bases. The J segment lost 5 bases and the V segment lost 1 base, leaving 11 bases of the junction unmatched. This CDR3 is 17 amino acids long. Germline CDR1 is SGHDT and CDR2 is YYEEEE. CDR3 DNA sequence: TGTGCCAGCAGCTTGAATACCGGGACAGTCAGGACCGGGGAGCTGTTTTTT. Its protein is CASSLNTGTVRTGELFF.

This rearrangement joins TRBV18 to TRBJ1-2, with 8 bases lining up with TRBD1. CDR3 length: 15 amino acids. Per germline, CDR1 KGHSH and CDR2 LQKENI. V lost 5 bases to trimming and J lost 0 bases; unmatched junction nucleotides: 5. The CDR3 bases are TGTGCCAGCTCAGAACAGGGACAGGCTAACTATGGCTACACCTTC. Its translation: CASSEQGQANYGYTF.

This chain uses TRBV10-3 with TRBJ2-7; 9 bases fit TRBD1. Germline CDR1 reads ENHRY; CDR2 reads SYGVKD. The CDR3 covers 16 residues. V lost 6 bases and J lost 2; bases outside the gene matches: 11. The DNA for the CDR3 is TGTGCCATCAGGATAAGCCGGGACAGGGTAACCTACGAGCAGTACTTC. Amino acids: CAIRISRDRVTYEQYF.

V gene TRBV5-1 combines with J gene TRBJ2-7; TRBD1 aligns across 7 bases. The V gene end was trimmed by 4 bases and the J gene end by 5 bases; junction bases not matched to a gene: 9. Germline V gives CDR1 SGHRS, CDR2 YFSETQ. The CDR3 spans 14 residues. CDR3 DNA: TGCGCCAGCAGCCAGGGACAGCTCCTGGACGAGCAGTACTTC. It yields the protein CASSQGQLLDEQYF.

The chain joins TRBV6-5 to TRBJ1-1; weak D call: TRBD1 (5 bases). This CDR3 is built from 11 residues. Trimming took off 3 bases at V and 10 bases at J, with 9 bases between the two ends. Germline-derived CDR1 and CDR2 are MNHEY and SVGAGI. CDR3 amino acids: CASSYQGGAFF. The CDR3 DNA sequence: TGTGCCAGCAGTTATCAGGGTGGAGCTTTCTTT.

This clone has only one observation. The rearrangement joins TRBV5-1 to TRBJ2-5; 16 nucleotides agree with TRBD2. J gave up 2 bases and V 0 bases, and 1 base lay outside the gene matches. Per germline, CDR1 SGHRS and CDR2 YFSETQ. This CDR3 region has 17 residues. CDR3 sequence (DNA): TGCGCCAGCAGCTTGGGGGGACTAGCGGGGGGGCAAGAGACCCAGTACTTC. Translated, it gives CASSLGGLAGGQETQYF.

The chain links TRBV10-3 to TRBJ2-2; either TRBD1 or TRBD2 may supply D (5 bases each). Germline values: CDR1 ENHRY, CDR2 SYGVKD. The CDR3 covers 14 residues. V shed 2 bases and J shed 4 bases, with 8 bases lying between them. The CDR3 loop reads CAISEARGTGELFF. CDR3 sequence (DNA): TGTGCCATCAGTGAGGCGAGGGGCACCGGGGAGCTGTTTTTT.

This chain uses TRBV2 with TRBJ2-7; D is possibly TRBD1 (6 bases). The CDR3 consists of 15 residues. CDR1 is SNHLY and CDR2 is FYNNEI in the germline V gene. V was trimmed by 7 bases and J by 9 bases, leaving 25 bases between them. The CDR3, as DNA: TGTGCCAGCAACCCACTCGGGGCAGGGGTAAACGCGCAGTACTTC. Translated: CASNPLGAGVNAQYF.

The J gene is TRBJ2-7, the V gene TRBV14; D is undetermined. CDR1 SGHDN and CDR2 FVKESK come from the germline V gene. Trimming removed 1 base at V and 3 bases at J, with 10 bases between. The CDR3 sequence is 14 residues long. This CDR3 reads CASSQAGSFYEQYF. CDR3 DNA sequence: TGTGCCAGCAGCCAAGCGGGCAGCTTCTACGAGCAGTACTTC.

The CDR3 protein is CASFGGGPAFSGANVLTF. As DNA, the CDR3 is TGCGCCAGTTTCGGTGGGGGCCCAGCCTTCTCTGGGGCCAACGTCCTGACTTTC. J is TRBJ2-6 and V is TRBV5-1; weak D call: TRBD1 (6 bases). This CDR3 comprises 18 residues. CDR1 and CDR2 from the germline V gene are SGHRS and YFSETQ. The ends were cut back, 8 bases at V and 0 bases at J, with 21 bases in the middle.

This clone appeared once. The chain carries TRBV25-1 and TRBJ1-5; TRBD1 aligns across 8 bases. J was trimmed by 4 bases and V by 5 bases; bases with no gene match: 4. This CDR3 contains 14 residues. CDR1 and CDR2 (germline): MGHDK, SYGVNS. CDR3 nucleotides: TGTGCCAGCAGTCCAGGACAGGGAAATCAGCCCCAGCATTTT. Encoded protein: CASSPGQGNQPQHF.

The CDR3 here is CASSAYTGGYEQYF. The CDR3 DNA sequence: TGTGCCAGCAGCGCCTATACAGGGGGCTACGAGCAGTACTTC. The chain employs TRBV27 and TRBJ2-7, with 8 bases matching TRBD1. V was pared by 6 bases and J by 3 bases, with 7 bases of the junction left unmatched. CDR1 and CDR2 from the germline V gene are MNHEY and SMNVEV (reference sequence). CDR3 size: 14 residues.